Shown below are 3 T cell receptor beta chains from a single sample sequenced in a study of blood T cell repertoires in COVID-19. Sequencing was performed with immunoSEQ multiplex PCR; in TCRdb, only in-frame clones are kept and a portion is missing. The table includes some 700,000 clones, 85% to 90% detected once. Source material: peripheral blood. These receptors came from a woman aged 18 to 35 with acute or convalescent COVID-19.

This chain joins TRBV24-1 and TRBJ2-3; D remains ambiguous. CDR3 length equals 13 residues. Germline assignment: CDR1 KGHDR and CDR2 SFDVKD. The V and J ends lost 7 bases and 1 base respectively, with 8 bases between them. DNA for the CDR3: TGTGCCACCAGGTACGGAGGCACAGATACGCAGTATTTT. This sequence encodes CATRYGGTDTQYF.

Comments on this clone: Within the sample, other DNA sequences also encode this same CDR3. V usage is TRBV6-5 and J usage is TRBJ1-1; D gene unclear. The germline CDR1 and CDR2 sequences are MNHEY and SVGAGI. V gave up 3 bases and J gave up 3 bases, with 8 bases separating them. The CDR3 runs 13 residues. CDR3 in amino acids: CASSYLRDTEAFF. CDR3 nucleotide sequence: TGTGCCAGCAGTTATCTTCGAGACACTGAAGCTTTCTTT.

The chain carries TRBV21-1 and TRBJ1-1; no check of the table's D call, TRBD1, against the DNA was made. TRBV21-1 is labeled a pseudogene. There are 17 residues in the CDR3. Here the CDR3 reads CASSKAGQGALNTEAFF. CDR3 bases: TGTGCCAGCAGCAAGGCTGGACAGGGGGCGTTGAACACTGAAGCTTTCTTT.